The source of this T cell receptor (beta chain) is a study of shared clonotypes between healthy human individuals. The repertoire was sequenced with immunoSEQ multiplex PCR; TCRdb's copy has only in-frame clones and lacks some. The table includes approximately 1,500,000 clones, roughly 96% detected once. Donors comprised only Caucasian adults living in Nashville, Tennessee. The source material was naive CD4+ T cells sorted from blood. The subset denotes: CD45RA+ positively selected. The receptor comes from a man aged 25 to 40 in good health.

The CDR3 region is CASSPPWASGSSYNEQFF. The DNA of the CDR3 is TGTGCCAGCAGCCCACCGTGGGCTAGCGGATCCTCCTACAATGAGCAGTTCTTC. V is TRBV7-9 and J is TRBJ2-1; 7 bases align to TRBD2. V shed 5 bases, J shed 0 bases, and the junction held 13 bases outside the gene matches. Looked up from germline, CDR1 is SEHNR and CDR2 is FQNEAQ (reference sequence). The CDR3 contains 18 residues.